This entry describes one T cell receptor beta chain. The antigen it binds to is not known. The record has no base qualities; no much larger clone is one base away. The collaborating institutions used their own protocols to collect whole blood in K2EDTA tubes. For TCRbeta analysis, collaborators shipped samples in one of three forms: frozen whole blood, isolated PBMCs, or DNA extracted from either of those sample types. This specimen belongs to a study of blood T cell repertoires in COVID-19 (TCRdb year 2020). Background on the whole study: Collaborator samples came from the United States, Italy and Spain and covered acute and convalescent phases of COVID-19. The repertoires were released in a freely available public database meant as a resource for research on the immune response to SARS-CoV-2. The material from the prospective study consisted of cDNA or gDNA derived from T cells, B-cell-depleted T cells, or PBMCs. Where HLA class I and class II types were available, the types were taken from metadata supplied by the sample provider, not from assay-based typing. The samples were drawn from two sources: the first 160 participants of the ongoing ImmuneRACE study, and approximately 1,300 subjects contributed by 6 global collaborators. Deeply sampled blood TCRbeta repertoires from subjects exposed to, actively infected with, or recovered from COVID-19 were included in the dataset. The sample metadata nearly always contained a de-identified subject ID, COVID-19 status, age in years and sex. What the study reported, not specific to this receptor: The quantity of clinical and demographic metadata differed by source and by participant and was supplied without curation.

From a lookup of the germline V gene (reference sequence), CDR1 and CDR2 are LNHDA and SQIVND. From the cysteine up to the phenylalanine, the CDR3 has a length of 17 residues. Only CDR3 DNA is held: 51 bases, read in frame from base 1. Here V drops 5 bases and J drops 2 bases, and the junction holds 10 bases not matched to any gene. The immunoSEQ Assay, a bias-controlled multiplex PCR, was used to amplify TCRbeta CDR3 regions from genomic DNA. The authors processed their data as follows. Nucleated cell counts per sample were estimated from amplification of reference gene primers within the assay. To quantify the absolute abundance of each unique TCRbeta CDR3 rearrangement, sequence reads were collapsed and filtered. For each sample, productive Simpson clonality was calculated by taking the square root of Simpson's diversity index across productive rearrangements. Imported from immuneACCESS, the table was reduced by TCRdb to in-frame sequences with V and J called. These copies leave out some clones; in studies compared against another copy, an unresolved V gene accounts for under half, and the cause of the remainder is not known. V, J and clone size were drawn from that table, and D and trimming were deduced from the DNA. This sample lists about 230,000 clones; around 78% were detected once. Of the sample, under 3% falls within the top ten clones.

The V gene is TRBV19 and the J gene is TRBJ2-3, with 10 middle bases fitting TRBD2. The TCR sequence derives from a woman in her sixties or seventies with active or convalescent COVID-19. What was sequenced was peripheral blood. The bases are TGTGCCAGTAGTGAGCTAGCGGGGGTCGATTACACAGATACGCAGTATTTT. It translates to CASSELAGVDYTDTQYF. The CDR3, completed at both ends by the reference TRBV19 and TRBJ2-3 genes, gives the full variable domain DGGITQSPKYLFRKEGQNVTLSCEQNLNHDAMYWYRQDPGQGLRLIYYSQIVNDFQKGDIAEGYSVSREKKESFPLTVTSAQKNPTAFYLCASSELAGVDYTDTQYFGPGTRLTVL.